Each of the 18 T cell receptor beta chains below was sequenced from the same sample in a study of control samples from healthy donors and cancer patients. TCRdb's copy holds only in-frame clones and misses some; the assay was immunoSEQ multiplex PCR. Of about 130,000 clones listed, about 93% are singletons. Sample: blood. These receptors were taken from a young man in good health.

This rearrangement joins TRBV9 to TRBJ2-2, with 7 bases aligning to TRBD2. Per the germline V gene, CDR1 is SGDLS and CDR2 is YYNGEE. Trimming took 4 bases from V and 1 from J; bases not matched to a gene: 10. The CDR3 spans 17 residues. CDR3 sequence (DNA): TGTGCCAGCAGCTCCCTAGGGAGCGGGATGAACACCGGGGAGCTGTTTTTT. This codes for CASSSLGSGMNTGELFF.

This chain uses TRBV25-1 with TRBJ1-2; TRBD1 agrees at 11 bases. Germline assignment: CDR1 MGHDK and CDR2 SYGVNS. The CDR3 runs 17 residues. The V gene end was trimmed by 4 bases and the J gene end by 3 bases; junction bases not matched to a gene: 10. The DNA of the CDR3 is TGTGCCAGCAGTGCGACCTCCGGGACAGGGGGTGACTATGGCTACACCTTC. This sequence encodes CASSATSGTGGDYGYTF.

CDR3 DNA sequence: TGCGCCAGCAGCCAGACCGGACCCCGTGGCGATGAGCAGTTCTTC. Translation: CASSQTGPRGDEQFF. The rearrangement uses TRBV4-1 and TRBJ2-1; unclear D gene. CDR3 length: 15 amino acids. Deletions cut 3 bases from V and 8 bases from J, with 17 bases between. CDR1 and CDR2 (germline): MGHRA, YSYEKL.

The sample holds one count of this clone. The chain combines TRBV27 with TRBJ2-3; D perhaps matches TRBD2 (6 bases). CDR1 and CDR2 (germline): MNHEY, SMNVEV (reference sequence). CDR3 length: 17 residues. V was cut by 6 bases and J by 5 bases, with 24 bases left in between. The CDR3 DNA follows: TGTGCCAGCAGCCGGCGGGTACGGGGCGGGGCGGAAGATACGCAGTATTTT. It specifies CASSRRVRGGAEDTQYF.

The chain joins TRBV5-6 to TRBJ1-5, with TRBD1 as a possible D gene (5 bases). Germline loops: CDR1 SGHDT, CDR2 YYEEEE. V lost 3 bases, J lost 6 bases, and 13 bases lay in between. This CDR3 is built from 14 residues. CDR3 nucleotide sequence: TGTGCCAGCAGCTCTATGGGGGTCGGTCAGCCCCAGCATTTT. It specifies CASSSMGVGQPQHF.

The chain combines TRBV6-6 with TRBJ1-6, with TRBD1 matching 9 bases. The CDR3 is 15 residues long. Germline lookup yields CDR1 MNHNY and CDR2 SVGAGI (reference sequence). J gave up 5 bases and V 8 bases, and 7 bases lay outside the gene matches. CDR3 loop: CASSGTGPNNSPLHF. CDR3 nucleotide sequence: TGTGCCAGCTCCGGGACAGGGCCAAATAATTCACCCCTCCACTTT.

J is TRBJ2-3 and V is TRBV9, with 9 nucleotides matching TRBD2. This CDR3 contains 15 residues. The J segment lost 3 bases and the V segment lost 3 bases, leaving 5 bases of the junction unmatched. Per the germline V gene, CDR1 is SGDLS and CDR2 is YYNGEE. CDR3 region: CASSAGLAQTDTQYF. Written as DNA, the CDR3 is TGTGCCAGCAGCGCTGGACTAGCGCAGACAGATACGCAGTATTTT.

This clone was counted a few times. The sample carries other DNA sequences with the same CDR3. J is TRBJ1-2 and V is TRBV24-1, with 7 bases that match TRBD1. Losses at the gene ends were 1 base for V and 8 bases for J; bases not matched to a gene: 3. Per germline, CDR1 KGHDR and CDR2 SFDVKD. The CDR3 is 13 amino acids. The CDR3 sequence is CATSDFTGAGYTF. In nucleotides, the CDR3 is TGTGCCACCAGTGATTTCACAGGGGCGGGCTACACCTTC.

V and J are TRBV5-4 and TRBJ2-1; TRBD2 aligns across 12 bases. V lost 3 bases and J lost 8; bases outside the gene matches: 9. The V gene's germline CDR1 is SGHNT and CDR2 YYREEE (reference sequence). This CDR3 contains 16 residues. The CDR3 nucleotides are TGTGCCAGCAGCTCCGTGACTAGCGGGGGTTGGGATGAGCAGTTCTTC. Its translation is CASSSVTSGGWDEQFF.

The chain is built from TRBV5-1 and TRBJ2-5, with TRBD2 matching over 10 bases. Germline V gene lookup returns CDR1 SGHRS and CDR2 YFSETQ. This CDR3 contains 18 residues. V was pared by 2 bases and J by 5 bases, with 15 bases of the junction left unmatched. The CDR3 here is CASSLSGGAAAAGETQYF. The CDR3 nucleotides are TGCGCCAGCAGCTTAAGCGGGGGGGCCGCCGCCGCTGGTGAGACCCAGTACTTC.

This clone occurred once. J is TRBJ2-1 and V is TRBV19; D not certain. This CDR3 has 14 residues. Germline values: CDR1 LNHDA, CDR2 SQIVND (reference sequence). Trimming left V 3 bases short and J 6 bases short, with 12 bases between. As DNA, the CDR3 is TGTGCCAGTAGTATTGGAGAGCCAAGCAATGAGCAGTTCTTC. Its translation is CASSIGEPSNEQFF. Filled out from reference TRBV19 and TRBJ2-1, the complete variable domain reads DGGITQSPKYLFRKEGQNVTLSCEQNLNHDAMYWYRQDPGQGLRLIYYSQIVNDFQKGDIAEGYSVSREKKESFPLTVTSAQKNPTAFYLCASSIGEPSNEQFFGPGTRLTVL.

This clone was recorded once. Written as DNA, the CDR3 is TGTGCCAGCAGCTTAAACAGCCTCCAAGAGACCCAGTACTTC. Protein sequence: CASSLNSLQETQYF. This chain joins TRBV5-6 and TRBJ2-5; the D is unclear. V was cut by 2 bases and J by 1 base, with 9 bases left in between. CDR1 SGHDT and CDR2 YYEEEE come from the germline V gene. The CDR3 sequence is 14 residues long.

The rearrangement joins TRBV11-2 to TRBJ2-3; a possible D gene is TRBD2 (5 bases). V lost 6 bases and J 2 bases, leaving 21 bases between the germline ends. In germline, CDR1 is SGHAT, CDR2 FQNNGV. This CDR3 spans 17 amino acids. Written as DNA, the CDR3 is TGTGCCAGCAGTTATACCGGGATGACGAGTCCCACAGATACGCAGTATTTT. As protein: CASSYTGMTSPTDTQYF.

V gene TRBV21-1 combines with J gene TRBJ2-1; the D call in the table, TRBD2, was not verified against the DNA. TRBV21-1 is flagged as a pseudogene. CDR3 length: 18 residues. As DNA, the CDR3 is TGTGCCAGCATCCAGGGACTAGCGGGAGGTGTAGCCTACAATGAGCAGTTCTTC. Amino acid sequence: CASIQGLAGGVAYNEQFF.

This chain uses TRBV19 with TRBJ1-6; tentative D call: TRBD1 (5 bases). Per germline, CDR1 LNHDA and CDR2 SQIVND (reference sequence). The ends were cut back, 3 bases at V and 5 bases at J, with 8 bases in the middle. The CDR3 runs to 14 residues. This CDR3 reads CASSIPDNNSPLHF. Written as DNA, the CDR3 is TGTGCCAGTAGTATCCCGGACAATAATTCACCCCTCCACTTT. Full variable domain (rest looked up from reference TRBV19 and TRBJ1-6): DGGITQSPKYLFRKEGQNVTLSCEQNLNHDAMYWYRQDPGQGLRLIYYSQIVNDFQKGDIAEGYSVSREKKESFPLTVTSAQKNPTAFYLCASSIPDNNSPLHFGNGTRLTVT.

V is TRBV4-3 and J is TRBJ2-1; TRBD2 matches 10 bases. Germline V gene data show CDR1 as LGHNA and CDR2 as YSLEER. This CDR3 comprises 19 residues. Germline trimming cut 0 bases from V and 5 bases from J; bases unmatched to any gene: 13. The CDR3 protein is CASSQDRLAGEPYHNEQFF. CDR3 bases: TGCGCCAGCAGCCAAGATCGCCTAGCGGGAGAACCTTACCACAATGAGCAGTTCTTC.

The chain uses TRBV2 and TRBJ1-4; 9 nucleotides match TRBD1. Germline loops: CDR1 SNHLY, CDR2 FYNNEI. CDR3 size: 15 residues. Losses at the gene ends were 2 bases for V and 10 bases for J; bases not matched to a gene: 8. CDR3 bases: TGTGCCAGCAGTGAAAGGGGGACAGGGTTAACAAAACTGTTTTTT. Translating gives CASSERGTGLTKLFF. The complete variable domain, with remaining parts taken from reference TRBV2 and TRBJ1-4, reads EPEVTQTPSHQVTQMGQEVILRCVPISNHLYFYWYRQILGQKVEFLVSFYNNEISEKSEIFDDQFSVERPDGSNFTLKIRSTKLEDSAMYFCASSERGTGLTKLFFGSGTQLSVL.

The chain links TRBV5-4 to TRBJ2-3; the match to TRBD2 covers 8 bases. The CDR3 length is 17 residues. From germline, CDR1 is SGHNT and CDR2 YYREEE (reference sequence). Germline trimming cut 1 base from V and 0 bases from J; bases unmatched to any gene: 7. The CDR3 bases are TGTGCCAGCAGCTTGAATCTCCTAGCGGGTAGCACAGATACGCAGTATTTT. This codes for CASSLNLLAGSTDTQYF. Full variable domain (missing parts from reference TRBV5-4 and TRBJ2-3): ETGVTQSPTHLIKTRGQQVTLRCSSQSGHNTVSWYQQALGQGPQFIFQYYREEENGRGNFPPRFSGLQFPNYSSELNVNALELDDSALYLCASSLNLLAGSTDTQYFGPGTRLTVL.